This is a list of T cell receptor beta chains from one sample in a study of breast tumors, draining lymph nodes, adjacent tissues. TCRdb re-analysed the multiplex PCR reads in MiXCR, keeping a single row per CDR3 protein. The sample holds about 13,000 distinct CDR3 sequences; 45% to 50% are singletons and the top ten take approximately 41%. Source material: tumor-adjacent breast tissue. These receptors were taken from a female donor with breast cancer. Some clones in this sample may be carry-over from other donors' samples. Both conserved end residues are part of each CDR3. A D gene is named only where the DNA matches it firmly. Clone size is given for some rows only: seen once, a few or many times, or a class if the clone is expanded.

many,TRBV6-1,NA,TRBJ2-6,TGTGCCAGCAGACGGGGTGGGGCCAACGTCCTGACTTTC,CASRRGGANVLTF
few,TRBV11-2,TRBD2,TRBJ2-5,TGTGCCAGCAGCCCTGGACTAGCCCTAGCCCAAGAGACCCAGTACTTC,CASSPGLALAQETQYF
many,TRBV12-3/TRBV12-4,NA,TRBJ2-1,TGTGCCAGCAGTTTAAATCCAGAGGAGCAGTTCTTC,CASSLNPEEQFF
NA,TRBV7-9,TRBD1,TRBJ2-7,TGTGCCAGCAGCTTAACTACAGCGGACAGGGGAACCTACGAGCAGTACTTC,CASSLTTADRGTYEQYF
NA,TRBV7-2,NA,TRBJ2-7,TGTGCCAGCAGACTCAGGGGTAGATCCTACGAGCAGTACTTC,CASRLRGRSYEQYF
many,TRBV13,NA,TRBJ2-5,TGTGCCAGCAGCCCTCAGACGGGGCACGGAACCCAGTACTTC,CASSPQTGHGTQYF
NA,TRBV12-3/TRBV12-4,TRBD1,TRBJ1-1,TGTGCCAGCAGTTTAATACAGGGGACCACTGAAGCTTTCTTT,CASSLIQGTTEAFF
NA,TRBV7-9,NA,TRBJ2-3,TGTGCCAGCAGCTTATCTGAGTCCGGGCTAAGGTTT,CASSLSESGLRF
NA,TRBV5-1,NA,TRBJ2-3,TGCGCCAGCAACCTCCAACCGGGAGAAGCGATACATTTT,CASNLQPGEAIHF
once,TRBV7-8,TRBD2,TRBJ2-7,TGTGCCAGCAGCCCTACTGGGACTAGCGGGCAAGGGGGAGGCGAGCAGTACTTC,CASSPTGTSGQGGGEQYF
once,TRBV12-3/TRBV12-4,NA,TRBJ2-1,TGTGCCAGCAGTTTAGCGATGTGGCAGTTCTTC,CASSLAMWQFF
many,TRBV6-1,NA,TRBJ1-5,TGTGCCAGCAGTGCAACAGGGAACAATCAGCCCCAGCATTTT,CASSATGNNQPQHF
NA,TRBV7-9,NA,TRBJ2-7,TGTGCCAGCAGCCAAATCTACGAGCAGTACTTC,CASSQIYEQYF
once,TRBV5-5,NA,TRBJ2-5,TGTGCCAGCAGCTGGGTTTTAGCACCGTGGGAGACCCAGTACTTC,CASSWVLAPWETQYF
many,TRBV9,NA,TRBJ2-5,TGTGCCAGCAGCGTAACTTGGGGGGAGACCCAGTACTTC,CASSVTWGETQYF
NA,TRBV5-1,NA,TRBJ1-4,TGCGCCAGCAGCTTGGAACCATTGAAGGGGACTAATGAAAAACTGTTTTTT,CASSLEPLKGTNEKLFF
many,TRBV29-1,NA,TRBJ1-1,TGCAGCGTGGGAGCACAGATGAACACTGAAGCTTTCTTT,CSVGAQMNTEAFF
NA,TRBV7-6,NA,TRBJ1-6,TGTGCCAGCAGCTCAACCGGTAATTCACCCCTCCACTTT,CASSSTGNSPLHF
NA,TRBV20-1,NA,TRBJ1-2,TGCAGTGCAATAGGGGGGGTTGGCTACACCTTC,CSAIGGVGYTF
NA,TRBV4-1,NA,TRBJ2-3,TGCGCCAGCAGCCAAGATTGGATTAGACGGGGGGCTAGCACAGATACGCAGTATTTT,CASSQDWIRRGASTDTQYF
NA,TRBV4-2,TRBD2,TRBJ2-2,TGTGCCAGCAGCCAAGGGGGACTAGCGGGATTGCCCGGGGAGCTGTTTTTT,CASSQGGLAGLPGELFF
NA,TRBV9,TRBD2,TRBJ2-3,TGTGCCAGCAGTAAAATTCTAGCGGGGGGTACAGATACGCAGTATTTT,CASSKILAGGTDTQYF
once,TRBV7-8,NA,TRBJ1-4,TGCGCCAGCAGCCGGAGTGAAAAACTGTTTTTT,CASSRSEKLFF
NA,TRBV12-3/TRBV12-4,NA,TRBJ1-1,TGTGCCAGCAGTTTAGAGTTTGGCAGGAACACTGAAGCTTTCTTT,CASSLEFGRNTEAFF
few,TRBV5-1,NA,TRBJ1-5,TGCGCCAGCAGCGCCGGGGCCAATCAGCCCCAGCATTTT,CASSAGANQPQHF
NA,TRBV2,TRBD1,TRBJ1-6,TGTGCCAGCAAAGCGACAGGGGCACAGGGTTCACCCCTCCACTTT,CASKATGAQGSPLHF
NA,TRBV7-9,NA,TRBJ1-5,TGTGCCAGCAGCTTTTTGACCCAGCCCCAGCATTTT,CASSFLTQPQHF
NA,TRBV7-3,TRBD2,TRBJ2-1,TGTGCCAGCTGTGAGAGCGGGGGGCCTTCCTACAATGAGCAGTTCTTC,CASCESGGPSYNEQFF
large,TRBV9,TRBD2,TRBJ2-7,TGTGCCAGCAGCGTAGGGGGACTAGCGGGAGACGAGCAGTACTTC,CASSVGGLAGDEQYF
many,TRBV3-1,TRBD1,TRBJ2-7,TGTGCCAGCAGCCGACCGGGACAGGGGTTCCACGAGCAGTACTTC,CASSRPGQGFHEQYF
NA,TRBV20-1,TRBD2,TRBJ2-7,TGCAGTGCTAGATACACTAGCGGGAGGTCCCACGAGCAGTACTTC,CSARYTSGRSHEQYF
NA,TRBV5-1,NA,TRBJ2-3,TGCGCCAGCAGCCCCGTGAGTGGGGCAGATACGCAGTATTTT,CASSPVSGADTQYF
once,TRBV2,TRBD1,TRBJ1-5,TGTGCGAGGGGGCTCGGCAGCAATCAGCCCCAGCATTTT,CARGLGSNQPQHF
NA,TRBV25-1,TRBD1,TRBJ2-7,TGTGCCAGCGGTGAAGAGTTGGGGACAGGATCGCTTCAGCAGTACTTC,CASGEELGTGSLQQYF
many,TRBV9,NA,TRBJ2-5,TGTGCCAGCAGCGGATACGGACCTCAAGAGACCCAGTACTTC,CASSGYGPQETQYF
NA,TRBV7-8,NA,TRBJ2-3,TGTACCAGCAGCTTTAGGCCCGGGATAGCCCACAATACGCAGTATTTT,CTSSFRPGIAHNTQYF
once,TRBV18,NA,TRBJ1-5,TGTGCCAGCTCACCATGGGATAGCAATCAGCCCCAGCATTTT,CASSPWDSNQPQHF
many,TRBV5-1,NA,TRBJ1-5,TGCGCCAGCACCATGGAAGGGGAAGCGGATAGCAATCAGCCCCAGCATTTT,CASTMEGEADSNQPQHF
many,TRBV19,TRBD2,TRBJ2-2,TGTGCCAGTAGTATACTAGCGGGCCGAGCGTCCGGGGAGCTGTTTTTT,CASSILAGRASGELFF
many,TRBV10-2,NA,TRBJ2-7,TGCGCCAGCAGGGACGGGGCCTACGAGCAGTACTTC,CASRDGAYEQYF
many,TRBV3-1,NA,TRBJ2-1,TGTGCCAGCAGCCAAGACCTGAGCTCCTACAATGAGCAGTTCTTC,CASSQDLSSYNEQFF
NA,TRBV7-9,TRBD2,TRBJ2-3,TGTGCCAGCAGTCCAGGCCGACTAGCGGGAGATGGGTGTGGAGATACGCAGTATTTT,CASSPGRLAGDGCGDTQYF
many,TRBV24-1,NA,TRBJ2-7,TGTGCCACCAGCCAGGGCCCCTACGAGCAGTACTTC,CATSQGPYEQYF